The 21 T cell receptor beta chains below come from one sample, sequenced in a study of T cells after yellow fever vaccination. TCRdb recomputed calls from the 5' RACE reads with MiXCR, one row per CDR3 protein. The data contain tens of thousands of distinct CDR3 sequences, over 6% of them singletons. The sample here was CD8+ T cells sorted from PBMCs, taken about 41 days after the first yellow fever vaccination. These receptor sequences come from a man aged 18 to 29 who received the YFV17D yellow fever vaccine.

This clonotype was detected many times. The V gene is TRBV20-1, the J gene TRBJ1-1, with unresolved D. The V gene lost 1 base and the J gene lost 2 bases, with 8 bases spanning the gap. The CDR3 sequence is 13 residues long. Germline V CDR1 and CDR2: DFQATT, SNEGSKA (reference sequence). CDR3 bases: TGCAGTGCTAGAGCCCCAGCCAACACTGAAGCTTTCTTT. Amino acid sequence: CSARAPANTEAFF.

The rearrangement uses TRBV5-1 and TRBJ2-3, with 7 bases aligning to TRBD1. The CDR3 spans 14 residues. V shed 0 bases, J shed 2 bases, and the junction held 0 bases outside the gene matches. CDR1 is SGHRS and CDR2 is YFSETQ in the germline V gene. CDR3 DNA: TGCGCCAGCAGCTTGGAGGGGGCCACAGATACGCAGTATTTT. This encodes CASSLEGATDTQYF. The complete variable domain, with remaining parts taken from reference TRBV5-1 and TRBJ2-3, reads KAGVTQTPRYLIKTRGQQVTLSCSPISGHRSVSWYQQTPGQGLQFLFEYFSETQRNKGNFPGRFSGRQFSNSRSEMNVSTLELGDSALYLCASSLEGATDTQYFGPGTRLTVL.

This clonotype appeared many times. The chain couples TRBV25-1 to TRBJ2-2, with 10 bases aligning to TRBD1. CDR1 MGHDK and CDR2 SYGVNS come from the germline V gene. The CDR3 runs 15 residues. V was pared by 8 bases and J by 3 bases, with 6 bases of the junction left unmatched. The CDR3 protein is CASAAGTGDTGELFF. Written as DNA, the CDR3 is TGTGCCAGCGCAGCCGGGACAGGGGACACCGGGGAGCTGTTTTTT.

This clonotype has at least ten counts. V and J are TRBV4-3 and TRBJ2-7; 8 nucleotides agree with TRBD1. CDR3 length: 15 amino acids. Germline values: CDR1 LGHNA, CDR2 YSLEER. Unmatched junction bases numbered 11, after V lost 6 bases and J lost 4 bases. This CDR3 is CASRENRTGLYEQYF. The CDR3 DNA is TGCGCCAGCAGAGAGAATCGGACAGGGCTTTACGAGCAGTACTTC.

This clonotype was counted many times. The V and J genes are TRBV10-3 and TRBJ1-2, with 7 bases aligning to TRBD1. CDR3 size: 15 residues. CDR1 and CDR2 from the germline V gene are ENHRY and SYGVKD. The J segment lost 8 bases and the V segment lost 2 bases, leaving 11 bases of the junction unmatched. CDR3 amino acids: CAISEPGQVPHGYTF. DNA for the CDR3: TGTGCCATCAGTGAGCCCGGACAGGTCCCCCACGGCTACACCTTC.

In its sample, this clonotype was seen many times. The chain couples TRBV5-4 to TRBJ1-2; D gene uncertain. Germline V gene data show CDR1 as SGHNT and CDR2 as YYREEE (reference sequence). CDR3 size: 14 residues. Trimming left V 0 bases short and J 5 bases short, with 11 bases between. CDR3 residues: CASSLAGPLYGYTF. The CDR3 coding sequence is TGTGCCAGCAGCTTGGCGGGTCCCCTGTATGGCTACACCTTC. Combining the CDR3 with reference TRBV5-4 and TRBJ1-2 gives the whole variable domain ETGVTQSPTHLIKTRGQQVTLRCSSQSGHNTVSWYQQALGQGPQFIFQYYREEENGRGNFPPRFSGLQFPNYSSELNVNALELDDSALYLCASSLAGPLYGYTFGSGTRLTVV.

On this clonotype: One end of the junction varies from germline; a read error may be responsible. The chain uses TRBV15 and TRBJ2-1, with TRBD1 matching 8 bases. This CDR3 has 17 amino acids. Germline V gene lookup returns CDR1 LNHNV and CDR2 YYDKDF (reference sequence). CDR3 DNA sequence: TGTGCTACCAGCGGCCGCGCCGACAGGGGTACGAGGAATGAGCAGTTCTTC. Its protein product is CATSGRADRGTRNEQFF.

This clonotype was counted only a few times. The CDR3 here is CASSPGQGVFNEKLFF. In DNA form, the CDR3 reads TGTGCCAGCAGTCCAGGACAGGGGGTCTTTAATGAAAAACTGTTTTTT. This chain connects TRBV7-8 to TRBJ1-4; 10 bases are shared with TRBD1. CDR3 length: 16 amino acids. CDR1 and CDR2 from the germline V gene are SGHVS and FQNEAQ. V was pared by 6 bases and J by 4 bases, with 8 bases of the junction left unmatched.

This clonotype was recorded many times. The rearrangement joins TRBV27 to TRBJ1-4, with 12 bases that match TRBD1. Germline assignment: CDR1 MNHEY and CDR2 SMNVEV (reference sequence). The J segment lost 8 bases and the V segment lost 8 bases, leaving 6 bases of the junction unmatched. The CDR3 totals 14 residues. The CDR3 DNA reads TGTGCCAGCGGATCGGGACAGGGGGCAGAAAAACTGTTTTTT. Translated, it gives CASGSGQGAEKLFF.

This clonotype was counted ten times or more. This rearrangement joins TRBV14 to TRBJ1-1; 7 bases line up with TRBD1. Per the germline V gene, CDR1 is SGHDN and CDR2 is FVKESK. With 4 bases clipped from V and 4 bases from J, the junction kept 3 bases outside the gene matches. The CDR3 is 13 residues long. The CDR3 loop reads CASSLQGSTEAFF. DNA for the CDR3: TGTGCCAGCAGCCTACAGGGGAGCACTGAAGCTTTCTTT.

This clonotype was seen repeatedly, ten times or more. This chain connects TRBV7-3 to TRBJ2-1; 7 bases line up with TRBD2. Germline assignment: CDR1 SGHTA and CDR2 FQGTGA. Trimming took 3 bases from V and 3 from J; bases not matched to a gene: 2. The CDR3 loop spans 14 amino acids. The CDR3 bases are TGTGCCAGCAGCTTGGGCGGGAGCTACAATGAGCAGTTCTTC. This gives the protein CASSLGGSYNEQFF.

The sample holds many counts of this clonotype. This chain connects TRBV29-1 to TRBJ2-3; D is unclear. The CDR3 totals 8 residues. Germline V lookup: CDR1 SQVTM, CDR2 ANQGSEA. Trimming shortened V by 1 base and J by 11 bases, and 1 base separated the two germline ends. DNA for the CDR3: TGCAGCGTTGAAGGGCAGTATTTT. It yields the protein CSVEGQYF.

This clonotype was recorded many times. V usage is TRBV29-1 and J usage is TRBJ2-1; 7 bases match TRBD1. The germline gives CDR1 SQVTM, CDR2 ANQGSEA. The V segment lost 7 bases and the J segment 4 bases; nucleotides outside the gene matches: 7. There are 13 residues in the CDR3. The CDR3 DNA sequence: TGCAGCGGACAGGGAGTCCCTTACAATGAGCAGTTCTTC. It yields the protein CSGQGVPYNEQFF.

Ten or more counts support this clonotype. V usage is TRBV12-3 or TRBV12-4 and J usage is TRBJ2-7, with a tentative D call TRBD1 (5 bases). This CDR3 spans 13 amino acids. Trimming took off 6 bases at V and 3 bases at J, with 12 bases between the two ends. The CDR3 sequence: CASRGWQGYEQYF. Written as DNA, the CDR3 is TGTGCCAGCAGGGGATGGCAGGGCTACGAGCAGTACTTC.

This clonotype has ten or more counts. This rearrangement joins TRBV6-2 or TRBV6-3 to TRBJ2-5; D perhaps matches TRBD1 (6 bases). The V gene's germline CDR1 is MNHEY and CDR2 SVGEGT. The CDR3 runs 15 residues. Trimming left V 2 bases short and J 5 bases short, with 15 bases between. This CDR3 is CASSYPKGGRETQYF. The CDR3 nucleotides are TGTGCCAGCAGTTACCCCAAAGGGGGTAGGGAGACCCAGTACTTC.

This clonotype was recorded at least ten times. The chain employs TRBV20-1 and TRBJ2-2; 7 positions match TRBD1. V was pared by 7 bases and J by 8 bases, with 19 bases of the junction left unmatched. This CDR3 spans 16 amino acids. The V gene's germline CDR1 is DFQATT and CDR2 SNEGSKA (reference sequence). CDR3 sequence: CSVAKTDRVVTGELFF. Here the CDR3 DNA reads TGCAGTGTCGCGAAAACCGACAGGGTTGTAACGGGGGAGCTGTTTTTT.

This clonotype occurred many times. V usage is TRBV29-1 and J usage is TRBJ2-1; D remains ambiguous. Looked up from germline, CDR1 is SQVTM and CDR2 is ANQGSEA. This CDR3 is built from 13 residues. Trimming shortened V by 1 base and J by 5 bases, and 9 bases separated the two germline ends. CDR3 in DNA: TGCAGCGTTGAAGCAAGGACCGACAATGAGCAGTTCTTC. Its protein product is CSVEARTDNEQFF.

This clonotype was observed many times. This chain joins TRBV11-2 and TRBJ2-2; possible D gene TRBD2, 6 bases. The CDR3 contains 16 residues. Deletions cut 6 bases from V and 5 bases from J, with 19 bases between. The germline gives CDR1 SGHAT, CDR2 FQNNGV. CDR3: CASSERVNRGTGELFF. CDR3 coding DNA: TGTGCCAGCAGTGAAAGGGTTAACCGGGGGACCGGGGAGCTGTTTTTT. The full variable domain, rest sourced from reference TRBV11-2 and TRBJ2-2, is EAGVAQSPRYKIIEKRQSVAFWCNPISGHATLYWYQQILGQGPKLLIQFQNNGVVDDSQLPKDRFSAERLKGVDSTLKIQPAKLEDSAVYLCASSERVNRGTGELFFGEGSRLTVL.

This clonotype was counted a few times. The chain has TRBV7-9 and TRBJ2-7; D may be TRBD1 or TRBD2 (5 bases each). CDR3 length equals 12 residues. The germline V gene has CDR1 SEHNR and CDR2 FQNEAQ (reference sequence). Trimming removed 4 bases at V and 6 bases at J, with 10 bases between. The CDR3: CASSWGTGEQYF. The CDR3 coding sequence is TGTGCCAGCAGCTGGGGGACCGGCGAGCAGTACTTC.

The rearrangement links TRBV15 to TRBJ1-5, with D perhaps matching TRBD1 (5 bases). The germline V gene has CDR1 LNHNV and CDR2 YYDKDF (reference sequence). V was pared by 1 base and J by 3 bases, with 7 bases between. The CDR3 consists of 14 residues. The CDR3 spells CATSRVTVNQPQHF. The DNA for the CDR3 is TGTGCCACCAGCAGAGTGACAGTCAATCAGCCCCAGCATTTT.

The chain is built from TRBV29-1 and TRBJ2-3; a possible D gene is TRBD2 (5 bases). V lost 6 bases and J 5 bases, leaving 15 bases between the germline ends. CDR1 SQVTM and CDR2 ANQGSEA come from the germline V gene. CDR3 length: 13 amino acids. The chain's CDR3 is CSVEVTGIDTQYF. CDR3 DNA sequence: TGCAGCGTCGAGGTTACCGGGATAGATACGCAGTATTTT.